The present entry profiles one TCR beta chain with its context. This clonotype was recorded many times. The antigen this receptor binds is unknown. One base away there is no much larger clone; base qualities are not given. This sample stems from a study of neurological immune-mediated disorders (dated by TCRdb to about 2019). Regarding the research as a whole: Among the 34 multiple sclerosis patients, relapsing-remitting MS was present in roughly 30 and secondary progressive MS was present in 3. Peripheral blood TCR-beta repertoires from HTLV-I-associated myelopathy (HAM/TSP) patients, multiple sclerosis patients and healthy controls were compared by UMI-based sequencing. Longitudinal samples, technical triplicates and paired sorted CD4+ and CD8+ T-cell subsets, alongside PBMC samples, were included among the approximately 99 TCR-beta libraries. The cohort comprised roughly 70 subjects: some 14 HAM/TSP patients, some 34 multiple sclerosis patients and 20 or so healthy controls.

Clipping removes 6 bases from V and 2 bases from J, with 3 as the unmatched junction base count. The CDR3 spans 14 residues, from the cysteine through the phenylalanine. Only the CDR3 portion is preserved as DNA: 42 bases, with reading frame beginning at the first base. Via the germline V gene (reference sequence), CDR1 is SEHNR and CDR2 FQNEAQ. Results the study describes overall, beyond this receptor: Repertoires from 18 of 34 MS patients were grouped by phylogenetic analysis into a cluster of related CDR3 sequences, suggesting a possible repertoire-level signature. No association of the MS cluster with clinical or MRI features was observed, and the need for larger cohorts was stated by the authors. No identical CDR3 amino acid sequences were shared among expanded clones across subjects, suggesting private TCR-beta repertoires in all groups. TCR clonal expansion was highest in HAM/TSP patients and lowest in MS patients, with MS patients falling below even healthy controls.

cDNA synthesis used template-switch 5'RACE with a primer carrying a 10-nucleotide random unique molecular identifier tagging each TCR transcript. Every sequencing run yielded over 170 million TCR-beta sequences covering 15-18 subjects. The RNeasy kit was used to extract total RNA. The KAPA Real-time Library Amplification kit was used to amplify TCR-beta VDJ regions with primers for the TCR constant region and the 5'RACE anchor. Sample indexes and Illumina adaptors were added in a first PCR, and a second PCR then increased library yield. After purification with Ampure beads, the TCR product of roughly 650 bp was size-selected on a 2% E-gel SizeSelection system. Before pooling, libraries had their quality checked on a Bioanalyzer, their concentration measured with Qubit, and their quantity determined with the Kapa Library Quantification kit. An Illumina HiSeq 2500 was used to sequence the libraries paired-end at 2 x 150 bp. To increase sequence diversity, 25-30% phiX was spiked into each library pool. Concerning the study's data processing: Quality-filtered reads were processed with the UMI-based MiGEC pipeline, and over 90% of raw TCR sequences were removed by the MiGEC pipeline during error correction. VDJ genes were aligned to IMGT germline references, and clonotypes were defined by unique CDR3 amino acid sequence plus V-J genes. VDJtools evaluated clonal expansion, Shannon diversity and CDR3 relatedness (CalcPairwiseDistances, ClusterSamples); CLCbio workbench built phylogenetic trees. Expanded clones were defined as having at least 8 unique UMIs, based on coefficient-of-variation modelling across technical triplicates. TCRdb reprocessing: public reads trimmed at Q25 with fastp, clones called with MiXCR, in-frame beta chains kept. Rows matching on CDR3 protein sequence are summarized as one entry with the most common DNA and genes. The authors' filters were not applied to this entry. The sample table holds roughly 120,000 distinct CDR3 sequences, of which about 3.2% were seen once. The ten most abundant clones make up over 1% of the sample.

For unsorted PBMC libraries, 2 million PBMCs were used after storage in RNAlater at -80 degrees C until RNA extraction. The multiple sclerosis patients were enrolled in a US clinical protocol that used magnetic resonance imaging to evaluate disease progression. Peripheral blood was subjected to Ficoll-Hypaque density gradient centrifugation to isolate PBMCs, which were then cryopreserved in liquid nitrogen. Specimen: PBMCs. The chain is made from TRBV7-9 and TRBJ1-4, and 7 junctional nucleotides match TRBD1. This TCR came from a woman aged 25 to 39 with multiple sclerosis. The nucleotide sequence is TGTGCCAGCAGTTTACAGGGGACTAATGAAAAACTGTTTTTT. Its protein reads: CASSLQGTNEKLFF. With the rest looked up from the reference TRBV7-9 and TRBJ1-4 genes rather than sequenced, the full variable domain is DTGVSQNPRHKITKRGQNVTFRCDPISEHNRLYWYRQTLGQGPEFLTYFQNEAQLEKSRLLSDRFSAERPKGSFSTLEIQRTEQGDSAMYLCASSLQGTNEKLFFGSGTQLSVL.